The 10 T cell receptor beta chains reported below all come from one sample, sequenced in a study of OX40 agonist ivuxolimab in advanced cancers. Sequenced by immunoSEQ multiplex PCR; TCRdb stores in-frame clones only, minus some. The table has about 58,000 clones, 75% to 85% seen once. The starting material was CD4+ or CD8+ T cells sorted from blood, obtained in a trial of the OX40 agonist ivuxolimab. These TCRs come from an adult with an advanced solid tumor such as melanoma, head and neck, liver or kidney cancer.

This clone was seen more than once but under ten times. The chain uses TRBV5-6 and TRBJ2-5, with D perhaps assigned TRBD1 or TRBD2 (6 bases each). The germline V gene encodes CDR1 SGHDT and CDR2 YYEEEE. With 0 bases removed from V and 0 bases from J, the gap between germline ends came to 12 bases. The CDR3 is 16 amino acids. The DNA of the CDR3 is TGTGCCAGCAGCTTGGCATGGGGGGCCAACCAAGAGACCCAGTACTTC. As protein: CASSLAWGANQETQYF. Based on the CDR3 plus reference TRBV5-6 and TRBJ2-5, the full variable domain is DAGVTQSPTHLIKTRGQQVTLRCSPKSGHDTVSWYQQALGQGPQFIFQYYEEEERQRGNFPDRFSGHQFPNYSSELNVNALLLGDSALYLCASSLAWGANQETQYFGPGTRLLVL.

The chain couples TRBV30 to TRBJ2-5; 11 nucleotides agree with TRBD1. The V segment lost 1 base and the J segment 5 bases; nucleotides outside the gene matches: 6. The germline V gene has CDR1 GTSNPN and CDR2 SVGIG (reference sequence). This CDR3 comprises 15 residues. The CDR3: CAWSAWDRGVETQYF. In nucleotides, the CDR3 is TGTGCCTGGAGTGCCTGGGACAGGGGGGTCGAGACCCAGTACTTC.

The gene calls are TRBV30 and TRBJ1-1, with D possibly being TRBD1 (5 bases). With 2 bases removed from V and 2 bases from J, the gap between germline ends came to 15 bases. CDR3 length: 15 residues. CDR1 is GTSNPN, CDR2 SVGIG, per germline (reference sequence). The CDR3 nucleotides read TGTGCCTGGAGTTTGTGGGGCGCGGGAAACACTGAAGCTTTCTTT. Its translation is CAWSLWGAGNTEAFF. The full variable domain, its missing parts supplied by reference TRBV30 and TRBJ1-1, is SQTIHQWPATLVQPVGSPLSLECTVEGTSNPNLYWYRQAAGRGLQLLFYSVGIGQISSEVPQNLSASRPQDRQFILSSKKLLLSDSGFYLCAWSLWGAGNTEAFFGQGTRLTVV.

This chain uses TRBV10-3 with TRBJ2-1; 7 nucleotides agree with TRBD2. The V gene's germline CDR1 is ENHRY and CDR2 SYGVKD. The CDR3 totals 15 residues. The V gene end was trimmed by 2 bases and the J gene end by 3 bases; junction bases not matched to a gene: 4. DNA of the CDR3: TGTGCCATCAGTGAGCCTGGGACTAACTACAATGAGCAGTTCTTC. Amino acid sequence: CAISEPGTNYNEQFF.

The chain links TRBV7-3 to TRBJ2-5, with 7 bases matching TRBD2. V was pared by 2 bases and J by 0 bases, with 9 bases of the junction left unmatched. Per the germline V gene, CDR1 is SGHTA and CDR2 is FQGTGA. The CDR3 is 17 amino acids. In DNA form, the CDR3 reads TGTGCCAGCAGCTTATCGGCGGGAGCGACCCACCAAGAGACCCAGTACTTC. This encodes CASSLSAGATHQETQYF.

The genes are TRBV19 and TRBJ2-3; 13 positions agree with TRBD2. CDR1 and CDR2 from the germline V gene are LNHDA and SQIVND (reference sequence). With V trimmed by 4 bases and J by 0 bases, 4 bases remained unmatched. This CDR3 has 17 amino acids. In DNA form, the CDR3 reads TGTGCCAGTAGTACTCCGGGACTAGCGGGGAGCACAGATACGCAGTATTTT. Encoded protein: CASSTPGLAGSTDTQYF.

This clone was detected a few times. The chain couples TRBV4-1 to TRBJ1-1, with D perhaps TRBD1 (5 bases). Trimming shortened V by 1 base and J by 0 bases, and 9 bases separated the two germline ends. Germline values: CDR1 MGHRA, CDR2 YSYEKL. This CDR3 region has 15 residues. The CDR3 protein is CASSQVAGMNTEAFF. The DNA for the CDR3 is TGCGCCAGCAGCCAAGTCGCAGGGATGAACACTGAAGCTTTCTTT.

The gene calls are TRBV10-3 and TRBJ2-5; TRBD2 agrees at 7 bases. Germline loops: CDR1 ENHRY, CDR2 SYGVKD. J lost 2 bases, V lost 3 bases, and 3 bases had no gene match. This CDR3 is 14 amino acids long. The CDR3 DNA reads as TGTGCCATCAGTGACCTAGCGGAACAAGAGACCCAGTACTTC. This gives the protein CAISDLAEQETQYF.

The chain uses TRBV30 and TRBJ2-5; D gene ambiguous. Trimming shortened V by 0 bases and J by 5 bases, and 7 bases separated the two germline ends. The V gene's germline CDR1 is GTSNPN and CDR2 SVGIG (reference sequence). The CDR3 length is 12 residues. CDR3 protein: CAWSVSPETQYF. The CDR3, as DNA: TGTGCCTGGAGTGTATCTCCGGAGACCCAGTACTTC.

The rearrangement joins TRBV7-2 to TRBJ1-2, with D perhaps matching TRBD1 (6 bases). CDR1 is SGHTA, CDR2 FQGNSA, per germline. Trimming took 1 base from V and 2 from J, leaving 17 bases between them. The CDR3 length is 17 residues. This CDR3 is CASSLGLGTGMNYGYTF. The CDR3 DNA is TGTGCCAGCAGCTTAGGACTCGGCACAGGGATGAACTATGGCTACACCTTC. Supplemented by reference TRBV7-2 and TRBJ1-2, the full variable domain reads GAGVSQSPSNKVTEKGKDVELRCDPISGHTALYWYRQSLGQGLEFLIYFQGNSAPDKSGLPSDRFSAERTGGSVSTLTIQRTQQEDSAVYLCASSLGLGTGMNYGYTFGSGTRLTVV.